This entry lists 19 T cell receptor beta chains sequenced from one sample in a study of radiation and T cells in renal cell carcinoma. Data came from immunoSEQ multiplex PCR; TCRdb stores just in-frame clones and leaves some out. The sample holds approximately 100,000 clones, about 86% seen once. Indicated time point: baseline pretreatment blood. Specified treatment: 15 Gy SBRT to primary tumor, nephrectomy 4 weeks later. The sequencing used blood, collected from a patient whose treatment included radiotherapy and nephrectomy. The receptors were gathered from a man aged 45 to 65 with renal cell carcinoma.

The DNA for the CDR3 is TGTGCCAGCAGCTTAGTGGACAGGGGGCTGGATGGCTACACCTTC. Protein product: CASSLVDRGLDGYTF. V gene TRBV7-2 combines with J gene TRBJ1-2; 11 bases map to TRBD1. Losses at the gene ends were 1 base for V and 6 bases for J; bases not matched to a gene: 4. Germline CDR1 SGHTA, CDR2 FQGNSA. The CDR3 totals 15 residues.

The gene calls are TRBV19 and TRBJ2-1, with 9 bases that match TRBD1. The CDR3 is 16 amino acids. Germline CDR1 LNHDA, CDR2 SQIVND (reference sequence). Trimming cost V 6 bases and J 7 bases; bases outside gene matches: 13. Written as DNA, the CDR3 is TGTGCCAGTAGGGGGGGCCGGGACAGGGTGGCGAATGAGCAGTTCTTC. It specifies CASRGGRDRVANEQFF. Based on the CDR3 plus reference TRBV19 and TRBJ2-1, the full variable domain is DGGITQSPKYLFRKEGQNVTLSCEQNLNHDAMYWYRQDPGQGLRLIYYSQIVNDFQKGDIAEGYSVSREKKESFPLTVTSAQKNPTAFYLCASRGGRDRVANEQFFGPGTRLTVL.

The chain joins TRBV5-6 to TRBJ2-2; D ambiguous. The CDR3 has 17 residues. Germline V gene lookup returns CDR1 SGHDT and CDR2 YYEEEE. Trimming removed 4 bases at V and 3 bases at J, with 19 bases between. The CDR3 region has the DNA TGTGCCAGCAGCGTCCGGGTCTATTACGGGTACACCGGGGAGCTGTTTTTT. This encodes CASSVRVYYGYTGELFF.

V gene TRBV7-2 combines with J gene TRBJ2-3, with a possible D match to TRBD2 (5 bases). With 3 bases removed from V and 6 bases from J, the gap between germline ends came to 16 bases. This CDR3 spans 15 amino acids. The V gene's germline CDR1 is SGHTA and CDR2 FQGNSA. Here the CDR3 DNA reads TGTGCCAGCAGCTTGGCCCCACTAGTGGGGGATACGCAGTATTTT. Its translation is CASSLAPLVGDTQYF.

The chain joins TRBV6-9 to TRBJ2-5, with 13 positions matching TRBD2. Germline V gives CDR1 MNHGY, CDR2 SVAAGI. V lost 5 bases to trimming and J lost 0 bases; unmatched junction nucleotides: 3. This CDR3 has 16 residues. This chain's CDR3 is CASSQGLAGYQETQYF. For the CDR3, the DNA is TGTGCCAGCAGTCAGGGACTAGCGGGGTACCAAGAGACCCAGTACTTC.

V usage is TRBV19 and J usage is TRBJ2-4; the match to TRBD1 covers 8 bases. CDR3 length: 14 residues. V dropped 5 bases and J dropped 6; count of bases not matched to a gene: 6. The germline gives CDR1 LNHDA, CDR2 SQIVND (reference sequence). CDR3 loop: CASSAEQGGNIQYF. The CDR3 DNA reads as TGTGCCAGTAGTGCCGAACAGGGGGGAAACATTCAGTACTTC. Combining the CDR3 with reference TRBV19 and TRBJ2-4 gives the whole variable domain DGGITQSPKYLFRKEGQNVTLSCEQNLNHDAMYWYRQDPGQGLRLIYYSQIVNDFQKGDIAEGYSVSREKKESFPLTVTSAQKNPTAFYLCASSAEQGGNIQYFGAGTRLSVL.

This clone was detected once. The chain uses TRBV2 and TRBJ2-3; 9 bases are a match to TRBD2. The CDR3 covers 16 residues. V gave up 2 bases and J gave up 5 bases; unmatched junction bases: 8. Germline loops: CDR1 SNHLY, CDR2 FYNNEI. The CDR3 is CASSELGGGAVDTQYF. CDR3 coding DNA: TGTGCCAGCAGTGAACTTGGCGGGGGGGCTGTAGATACGCAGTATTTT.

This clone showed up just a few times. The rearrangement joins TRBV6-5 to TRBJ2-3; perhaps TRBD1 as D (6 bases). Trimming removed 7 bases from V and 3 bases from J, with 17 bases in between. CDR3 length: 15 residues. Germline CDR1 is MNHEY and CDR2 is SVGAGI. CDR3 region: CASKESGARTDTQYF. The DNA of the CDR3 is TGTGCCAGCAAGGAGTCAGGGGCGAGGACAGATACGCAGTATTTT.

DNA of the CDR3: TGTGCCAGCAGCTTAGTGCAGTCAACCGGGGAGCTGTTTTTT. It is translated as CASSLVQSTGELFF. The rearrangement links TRBV7-6 to TRBJ2-2; D is unclear. V lost 1 base and J 5 bases, leaving 8 bases between the germline ends. Germline V gene sequence: CDR1 SGHVS, CDR2 FNYEAQ. The CDR3 has 14 amino acids.

In this sample, this clone turned up a few times. The chain carries TRBV6-5 and TRBJ1-1; perhaps TRBD1 as D (6 bases). V shed 6 bases and J shed 3 bases, with 11 bases lying between them. The V gene's germline CDR1 is MNHEY and CDR2 SVGAGI. The CDR3 is made up of 13 amino acids. CDR3 in amino acids: CASRQGSHTEAFF. The CDR3 nucleotides are TGTGCCAGCAGACAGGGATCCCACACTGAAGCTTTCTTT.

CDR3 amino acids: CAWSVHVMGGSNQPQHF. CDR3 DNA: TGTGCCTGGAGTGTACATGTGATGGGTGGGAGCAATCAGCCCCAGCATTTT. V usage is TRBV30 and J usage is TRBJ1-5, with D uncertain. V lost 0 bases and J 1 base, leaving 16 bases between the germline ends. Per the germline V gene, CDR1 is GTSNPN and CDR2 is SVGIG (reference sequence). CDR3 length: 17 amino acids.

The chain has TRBV28 and TRBJ1-1; 10 nucleotides agree with TRBD1. The CDR3 is made up of 14 amino acids. V was pared by 5 bases and J by 6 bases, with 6 bases of the junction left unmatched. Germline CDR1 reads MDHEN; CDR2 reads SYDVKM. The CDR3 region has the DNA TGTGCCAGCAGTCCCGGGACAGGGGTTGCTGAAGCTTTCTTT. This encodes CASSPGTGVAEAFF.

This chain's CDR3 is CASRRGGESTDTQYF. CDR3 coding DNA: TGTGCCAGCCGCCGGGGGGGGGAGAGCACAGATACGCAGTATTTT. The chain has TRBV6-1 and TRBJ2-3, with 8 bases lining up with TRBD2. Germline V CDR1 and CDR2: MNHNS, SASEGT. This CDR3 spans 15 amino acids. V lost 8 bases to trimming and J lost 0 bases; unmatched junction nucleotides: 7.

This rearrangement joins TRBV7-9 to TRBJ2-7; D is unclear. This CDR3 comprises 14 residues. The V end lost 5 bases, the J end lost 5 bases, and 16 bases lay between the germline ends. Germline-derived CDR1 and CDR2 are SEHNR and FQNEAQ (reference sequence). CDR3 sequence: CASSPPEDRNEQYF. Written as DNA, the CDR3 is TGTGCCAGCAGCCCCCCAGAGGATCGGAACGAGCAGTACTTC.

This clone has more than one count but fewer than ten. The chain combines TRBV11-2 with TRBJ2-7; possibly TRBD2 for D (5 bases). The V and J ends lost 4 bases and 9 bases respectively, with 19 bases between them. There are 14 residues in the CDR3. Germline CDR1 SGHAT, CDR2 FQNNGV. CDR3 region: CASSSRLLAPGQYF. The CDR3 coding sequence is TGTGCCAGCAGCTCCCGACTACTTGCCCCCGGGCAGTACTTC.

The chain employs TRBV18 and TRBJ2-3, with 10 bases that match TRBD2. The CDR3 extends over 16 amino acids. CDR1 and CDR2 (germline): KGHSH, LQKENI. The J segment lost 3 bases and the V segment lost 0 bases, leaving 3 bases of the junction unmatched. Written as DNA, the CDR3 is TGTGCCAGCTCACCACCGGGACTAGCGCTAACAGATACGCAGTATTTT. Its translation is CASSPPGLALTDTQYF.

This clone came up a few times. The chain employs TRBV11-1 and TRBJ2-7; D is possibly TRBD2 (7 bases). V dropped 4 bases and J dropped 3 bases, with 13 bases sitting between them. The germline V gene encodes CDR1 SGHAT and CDR2 FQDESV (reference sequence). This CDR3 has 14 residues. The CDR3, as DNA: TGTGCCAGCAGCTCCTCTAGGGGGGGCTACGAGCAGTACTTC. Encoded protein: CASSSSRGGYEQYF.

The CDR3 protein is CASSPPRVPGEAFF. Here the CDR3 DNA reads TGTGCCAGCAGTCCACCCCGTGTACCTGGAGAAGCTTTCTTT. The chain couples TRBV28 to TRBJ1-1; D unclear. Germline assignment: CDR1 MDHEN and CDR2 SYDVKM. This CDR3 spans 14 amino acids. The V gene lost 5 bases and the J gene lost 8 bases, with 18 bases spanning the gap.

V usage is TRBV27 and J usage is TRBJ2-1; 7 nucleotides line up with TRBD1. V shed 3 bases, J shed 13 bases, and the junction held 6 bases outside the gene matches. Germline lookup yields CDR1 MNHEY and CDR2 SMNVEV (reference sequence). CDR3 size: 12 residues. CDR3 loop: CASSLPNRGQFF. DNA of the CDR3: TGTGCCAGCAGTTTGCCAAACAGGGGACAGTTCTTC.